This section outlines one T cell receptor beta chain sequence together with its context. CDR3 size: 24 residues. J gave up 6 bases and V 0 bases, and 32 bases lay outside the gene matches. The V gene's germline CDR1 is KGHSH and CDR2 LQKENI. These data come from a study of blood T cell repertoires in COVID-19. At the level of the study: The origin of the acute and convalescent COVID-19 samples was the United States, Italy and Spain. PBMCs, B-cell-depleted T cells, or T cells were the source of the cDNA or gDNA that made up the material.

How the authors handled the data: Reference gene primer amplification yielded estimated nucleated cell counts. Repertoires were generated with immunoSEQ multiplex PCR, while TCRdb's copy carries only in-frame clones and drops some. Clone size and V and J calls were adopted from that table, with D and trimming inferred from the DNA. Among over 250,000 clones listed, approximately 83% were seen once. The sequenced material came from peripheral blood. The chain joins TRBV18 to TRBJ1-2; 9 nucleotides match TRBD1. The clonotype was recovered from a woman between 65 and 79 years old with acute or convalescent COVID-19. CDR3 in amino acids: CASSPPKATPPTGTGRAGIDGYTF. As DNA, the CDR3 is TGTGCCAGCTCACCACCGAAGGCGACCCCGCCCACCGGGACAGGGAGGGCCGGGATAGATGGCTACACCTTC.